This T cell receptor (beta chain) appears in the sequencing data of a study of T-cell reconstitution after alpha-beta-depleted transplantation in children (dated by TCRdb to about 2016). Background on the whole study: T-cell immune reconstitution after TCRalphabeta/CD19-depleted allogeneic hematopoietic cell transplantation in children was quantitatively tracked in the study by means of TCR repertoire profiling.

To prepare the library, PCR was applied. Sequencing relied on an Illumina HiSeq 2500. Molecular barcoding was employed in the preparation of TCR libraries, with unique molecular identifiers being used to normalize TCRbeta repertoire quantification. Using fastp at Q25 and MiXCR, TCRdb reprocessed the public reads and kept productive beta chains. Every CDR3 protein is listed once, alongside the most common genes and DNA of its rows. This sample comprises some 200,000 distinct CDR3 sequences, 9.7% of them detected only once. Around 5.1% of the sample is in the top ten clones. The sample holds many counts of this clonotype. Its antigen is unknown. One base away there is no much larger clone; base qualities are not given. Trimming accounts for 5 bases at V and 9 bases at J, while the number of junction bases matched to no gene is 4. The germline V gene encodes CDR1 MDHEN and CDR2 SYDVKM. The CDR3 contains 12 residues, cysteine and phenylalanine counted. Only CDR3 DNA is held: 36 bases, read in frame from base 1.

The chain is made from TRBV28 and TRBJ2-1, and TRBD1 matches 7 of the central bases. Sequencing used PBMCs from the stem cell graft donor, obtained from the stem cell graft. The receptor was derived from a human donor who donated a stem cell graft to a child with SCID. The sequenced DNA is TGTGCCAGCAGTGAACAGGGGACTGAGCAGTTCTTC. Its amino acids are CASSEQGTEQFF.